This T cell receptor beta chain is from a study of chemoradiotherapy in HPV16-positive cancers. Turning to the study itself: Functional T-cell assays on two HPV16-positive patients' cells defined candidate HPV-specific clones and common TCR motifs. General study findings and limits: HPV-specific T cells were functionally defined from only a couple of HPV16-positive patients. For HPV16-positive patients, expanding HPV-responsive T cells associated with longer recurrence-free survival.

Regarding this clone: Its antigen is not identified.

Clones were read by immunoSEQ multiplex PCR, and TCRdb kept only the in-frame ones, dropping some. The table includes over 10,000 clones, approximately 77% detected once. The germline gives CDR1 SQVTM, CDR2 ANQGSEA. This CDR3 comprises 15 residues. V lost 6 bases and J 4 bases, leaving 19 bases between the germline ends. The chain has TRBV29-1 and TRBJ2-1; TRBD2 might be the D (7 bases). The biological material was taken from a patient who underwent chemoradiotherapy. The sequence derives from a human donor with HPV-associated anogenital cancer. CDR3 loop: CSVPPGGGRYNEQFF. CDR3 DNA sequence: TGCAGCGTCCCCCCTGGGGGGGGCCGATACAATGAGCAGTTCTTC.